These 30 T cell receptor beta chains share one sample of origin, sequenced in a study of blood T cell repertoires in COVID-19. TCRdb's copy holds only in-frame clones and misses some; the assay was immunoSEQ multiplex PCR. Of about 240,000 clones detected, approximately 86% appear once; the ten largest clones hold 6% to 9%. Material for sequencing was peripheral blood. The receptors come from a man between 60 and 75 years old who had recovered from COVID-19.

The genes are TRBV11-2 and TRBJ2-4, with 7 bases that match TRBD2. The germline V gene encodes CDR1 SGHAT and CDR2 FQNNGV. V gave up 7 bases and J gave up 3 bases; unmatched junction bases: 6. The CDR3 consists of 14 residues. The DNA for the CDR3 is TGTGCCAGCAAATCCCCGGGGGGCAAAAACATTCAGTACTTC. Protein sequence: CASKSPGGKNIQYF.

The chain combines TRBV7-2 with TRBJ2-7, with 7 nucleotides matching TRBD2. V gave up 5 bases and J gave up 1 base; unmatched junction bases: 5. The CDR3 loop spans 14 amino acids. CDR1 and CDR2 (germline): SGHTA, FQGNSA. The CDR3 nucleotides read TGTGCCAGCAGCCTACAAGCGGGGTCCTACGAGCAGTACGTC. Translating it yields CASSLQAGSYEQYV.

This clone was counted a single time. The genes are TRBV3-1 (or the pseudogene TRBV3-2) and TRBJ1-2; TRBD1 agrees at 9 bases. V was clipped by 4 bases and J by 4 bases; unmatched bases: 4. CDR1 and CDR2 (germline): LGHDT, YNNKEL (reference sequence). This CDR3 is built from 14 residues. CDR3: CASSRLTGGYGYTF. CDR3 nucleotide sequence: TGTGCCAGCAGCCGGTTGACAGGGGGCTATGGCTACACCTTC.

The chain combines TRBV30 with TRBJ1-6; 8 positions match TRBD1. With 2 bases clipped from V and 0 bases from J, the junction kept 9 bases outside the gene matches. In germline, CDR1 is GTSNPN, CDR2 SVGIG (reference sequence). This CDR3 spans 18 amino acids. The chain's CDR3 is CAWSPGQGRSSYNSPLHF. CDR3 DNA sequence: TGTGCCTGGAGTCCTGGACAGGGACGGAGCTCCTATAATTCACCCCTCCACTTT.

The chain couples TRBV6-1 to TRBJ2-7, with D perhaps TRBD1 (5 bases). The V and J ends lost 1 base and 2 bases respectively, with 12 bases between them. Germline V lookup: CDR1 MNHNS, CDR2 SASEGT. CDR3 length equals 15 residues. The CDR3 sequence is CASSEVAGFPYEQYF. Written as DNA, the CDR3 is TGTGCCAGCAGTGAAGTAGCAGGGTTCCCCTACGAGCAGTACTTC.

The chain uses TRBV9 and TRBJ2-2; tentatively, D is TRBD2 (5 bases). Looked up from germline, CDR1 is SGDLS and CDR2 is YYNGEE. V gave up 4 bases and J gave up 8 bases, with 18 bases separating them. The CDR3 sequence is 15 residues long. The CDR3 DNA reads TGTGCCAGCAGCTGGGCTAGCCGAGTCGGAGGGGAGCTGTTTTTT. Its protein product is CASSWASRVGGELFF.

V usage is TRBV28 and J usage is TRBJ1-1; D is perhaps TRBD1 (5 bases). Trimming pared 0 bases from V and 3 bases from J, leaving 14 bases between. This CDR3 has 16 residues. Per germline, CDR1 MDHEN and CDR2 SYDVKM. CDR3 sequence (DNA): TGTGCCAGCAGTTTATGGCAGGGCAAACATTACACTGAAGCTTTCTTT. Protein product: CASSLWQGKHYTEAFF.

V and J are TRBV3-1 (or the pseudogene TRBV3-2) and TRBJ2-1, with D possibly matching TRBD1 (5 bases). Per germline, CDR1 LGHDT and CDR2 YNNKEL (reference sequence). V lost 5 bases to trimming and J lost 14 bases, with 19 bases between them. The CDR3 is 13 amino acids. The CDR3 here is CASSSRDLNSEFF. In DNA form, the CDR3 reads TGTGCCAGCAGCAGCAGGGATCTCAATTCGGAGTTCTTC.

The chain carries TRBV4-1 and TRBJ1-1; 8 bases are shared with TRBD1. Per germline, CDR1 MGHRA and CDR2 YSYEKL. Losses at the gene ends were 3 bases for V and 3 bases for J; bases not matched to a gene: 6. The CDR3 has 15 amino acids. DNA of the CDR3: TGCGCCAGCAGCCACCCCAGGGGGCTCGACACTGAAGCTTTCTTT. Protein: CASSHPRGLDTEAFF.

CDR3 sequence (DNA): TGTGCCAGCAGGCGTGGCGAACTAGCGCTGAGCTCCTACGAGCAGTACTTC. It is translated as CASRRGELALSSYEQYF. The chain joins TRBV28 to TRBJ2-7, with 7 bases identical to TRBD2. The CDR3 consists of 17 residues. The ends lost 6 bases at V and 0 bases at J; junction bases unmatched: 14. CDR1 MDHEN and CDR2 SYDVKM come from the germline V gene.

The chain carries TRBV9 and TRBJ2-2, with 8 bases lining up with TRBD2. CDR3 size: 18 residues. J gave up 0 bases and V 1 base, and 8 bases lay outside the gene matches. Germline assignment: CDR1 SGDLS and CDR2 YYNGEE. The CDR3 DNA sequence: TGTGCCAGCAGCGTATCGGGAGGGTTGGCAGCGAACACCGGGGAGCTGTTTTTT. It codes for CASSVSGGLAANTGELFF.

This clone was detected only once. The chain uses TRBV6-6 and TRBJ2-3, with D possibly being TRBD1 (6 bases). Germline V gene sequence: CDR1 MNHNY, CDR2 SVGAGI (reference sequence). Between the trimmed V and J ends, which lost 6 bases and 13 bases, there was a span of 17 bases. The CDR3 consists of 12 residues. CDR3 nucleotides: TGTGCCAGCAGATTCGGGACAAGGGAAGAGTATTTT. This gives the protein CASRFGTREEYF.

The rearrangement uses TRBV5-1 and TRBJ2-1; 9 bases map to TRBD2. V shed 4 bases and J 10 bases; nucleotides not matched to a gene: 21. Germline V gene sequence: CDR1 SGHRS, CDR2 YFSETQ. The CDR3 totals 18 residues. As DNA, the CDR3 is TGCGCCAGCAGCGTAATCTATCCGGGACTAGCCATCCCCGGCGAGCAGTTCTTC. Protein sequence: CASSVIYPGLAIPGEQFF. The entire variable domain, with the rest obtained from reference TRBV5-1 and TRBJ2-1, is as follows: KAGVTQTPRYLIKTRGQQVTLSCSPISGHRSVSWYQQTPGQGLQFLFEYFSETQRNKGNFPGRFSGRQFSNSRSEMNVSTLELGDSALYLCASSVIYPGLAIPGEQFFGPGTRLTVL.

The CDR3 nucleotides are TGCGCCAGCAGCCTACGGGACTTCGGTTCCTACGAGCAGTACTTC. Translation gives CASSLRDFGSYEQYF. This chain connects TRBV4-1 to TRBJ2-7; TRBD2 might be the D (6 bases). The V gene lost 4 bases and the J gene lost 1 base, with 14 bases spanning the gap. The germline V gene has CDR1 MGHRA and CDR2 YSYEKL. There are 15 residues in the CDR3.

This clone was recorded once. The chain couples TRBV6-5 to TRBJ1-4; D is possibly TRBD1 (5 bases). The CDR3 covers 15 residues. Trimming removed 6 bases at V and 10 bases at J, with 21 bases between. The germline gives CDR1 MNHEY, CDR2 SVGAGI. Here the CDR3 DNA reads TGTGCCAGCAGCCAGGACACTCCAACGATTAGAAAACTGTTTTTT. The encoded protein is CASSQDTPTIRKLFF.

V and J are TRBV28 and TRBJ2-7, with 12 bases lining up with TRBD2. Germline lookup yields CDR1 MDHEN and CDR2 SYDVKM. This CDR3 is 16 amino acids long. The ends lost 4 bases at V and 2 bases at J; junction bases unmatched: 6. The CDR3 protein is CASSSPRTSGTYEQYF. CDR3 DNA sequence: TGTGCCAGCAGTTCCCCTCGGACTAGCGGGACCTACGAGCAGTACTTC. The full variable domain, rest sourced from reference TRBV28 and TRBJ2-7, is DVKVTQSSRYLVKRTGEKVFLECVQDMDHENMFWYRQDPGLGLRLIYFSYDVKMKEKGDIPEGYSVSREKKERFSLILESASTNQTSMYLCASSSPRTSGTYEQYFGPGTRLTVT.

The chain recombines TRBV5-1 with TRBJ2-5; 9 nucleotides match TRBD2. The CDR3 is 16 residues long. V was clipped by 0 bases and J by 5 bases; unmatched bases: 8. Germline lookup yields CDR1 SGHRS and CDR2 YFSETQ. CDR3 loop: CASSLDAGGPWETQYF. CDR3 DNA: TGCGCCAGCAGCTTGGACGCGGGGGGGCCCTGGGAGACCCAGTACTTC.

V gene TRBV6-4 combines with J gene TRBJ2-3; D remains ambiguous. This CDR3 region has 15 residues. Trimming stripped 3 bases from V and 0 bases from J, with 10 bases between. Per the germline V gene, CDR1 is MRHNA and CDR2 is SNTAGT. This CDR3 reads CASSEYSTSTDTQYF. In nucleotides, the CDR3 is TGTGCCAGCAGTGAATACTCAACTAGCACAGATACGCAGTATTTT.

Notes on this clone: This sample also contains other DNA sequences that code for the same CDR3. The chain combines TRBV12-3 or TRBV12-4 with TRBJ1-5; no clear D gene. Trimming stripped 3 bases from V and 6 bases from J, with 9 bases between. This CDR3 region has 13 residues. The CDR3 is CASSFTGSQPQHF. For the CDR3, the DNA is TGTGCCAGCAGTTTTACGGGATCTCAGCCCCAGCATTTT.

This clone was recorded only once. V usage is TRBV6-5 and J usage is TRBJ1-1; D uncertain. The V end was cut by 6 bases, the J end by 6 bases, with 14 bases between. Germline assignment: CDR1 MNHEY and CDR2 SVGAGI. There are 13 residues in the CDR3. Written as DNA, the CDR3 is TGTGCCAGCAGCCGCCTCCCTGGAGCTGAAGCTTTCTTT. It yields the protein CASSRLPGAEAFF.

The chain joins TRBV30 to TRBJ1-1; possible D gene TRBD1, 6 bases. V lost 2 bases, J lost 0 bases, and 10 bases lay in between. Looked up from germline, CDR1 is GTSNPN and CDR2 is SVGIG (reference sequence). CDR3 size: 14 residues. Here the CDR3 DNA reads TGTGCCTGGAGTATCAGGGGCTTGAACACTGAAGCTTTCTTT. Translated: CAWSIRGLNTEAFF.

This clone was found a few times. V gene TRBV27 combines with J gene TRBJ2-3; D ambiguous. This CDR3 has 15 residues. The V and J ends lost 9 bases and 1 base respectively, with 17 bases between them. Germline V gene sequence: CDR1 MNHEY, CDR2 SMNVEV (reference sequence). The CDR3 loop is CASRARSGGTDTQYF. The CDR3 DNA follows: TGTGCCAGTCGTGCCCGTTCCGGAGGCACAGATACGCAGTATTTT.

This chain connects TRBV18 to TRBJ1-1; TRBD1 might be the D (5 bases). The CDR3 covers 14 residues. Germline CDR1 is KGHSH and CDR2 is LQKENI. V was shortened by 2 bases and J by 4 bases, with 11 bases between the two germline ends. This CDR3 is CASSPNQGSTEAFF. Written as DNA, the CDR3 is TGTGCCAGCTCACCAAATCAGGGTTCCACTGAAGCTTTCTTT.

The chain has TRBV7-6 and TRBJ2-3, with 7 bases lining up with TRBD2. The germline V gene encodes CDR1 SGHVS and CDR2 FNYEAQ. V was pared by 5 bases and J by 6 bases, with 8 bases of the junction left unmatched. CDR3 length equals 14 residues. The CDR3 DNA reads TGTGCCAGCAGCCCACTAGCGCTCGGGGATACGCAGTATTTT. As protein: CASSPLALGDTQYF. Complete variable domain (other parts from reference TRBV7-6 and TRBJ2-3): GAGVSQSPRYKVTKRGQDVALRCDPISGHVSLYWYRQALGQGPEFLTYFNYEAQQDKSGLPNDRFSAERPEGSISTLTIQRTEQRDSAMYRCASSPLALGDTQYFGPGTRLTVL.

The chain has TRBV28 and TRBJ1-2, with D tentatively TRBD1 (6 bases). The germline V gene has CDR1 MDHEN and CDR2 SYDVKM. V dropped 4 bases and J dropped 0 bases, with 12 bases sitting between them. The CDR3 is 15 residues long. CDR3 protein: CASSWADSSNYGYTF. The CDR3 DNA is TGTGCCAGCAGTTGGGCGGACAGCTCTAACTATGGCTACACCTTC.

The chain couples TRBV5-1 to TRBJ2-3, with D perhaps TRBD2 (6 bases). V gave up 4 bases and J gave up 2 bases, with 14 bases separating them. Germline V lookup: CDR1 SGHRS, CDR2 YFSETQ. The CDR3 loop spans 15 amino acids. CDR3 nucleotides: TGCGCCAGCAGCGGGGGTCGGGGGACCACAGATACGCAGTATTTT. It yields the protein CASSGGRGTTDTQYF. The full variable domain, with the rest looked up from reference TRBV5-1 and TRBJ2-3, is KAGVTQTPRYLIKTRGQQVTLSCSPISGHRSVSWYQQTPGQGLQFLFEYFSETQRNKGNFPGRFSGRQFSNSRSEMNVSTLELGDSALYLCASSGGRGTTDTQYFGPGTRLTVL.

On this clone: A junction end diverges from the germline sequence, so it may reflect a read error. CDR3 bases: TGTGCCAGCCGCGTTACAGCTACTGGAAACACCATATATTTT. Amino acid sequence: CASRVTATGNTIYF. The chain links TRBV9 to TRBJ1-3, with D hard to call. Germline CDR1 reads SGDLS; CDR2 reads YYNGEE. This CDR3 comprises 14 residues.

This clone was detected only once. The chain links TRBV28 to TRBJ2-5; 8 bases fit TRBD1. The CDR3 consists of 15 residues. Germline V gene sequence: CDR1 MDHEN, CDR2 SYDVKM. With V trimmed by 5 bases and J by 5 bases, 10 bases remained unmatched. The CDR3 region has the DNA TGTGCCAGCAGTCCCTCCCAGGGGGCAAGGGAGACCCAGTACTTC. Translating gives CASSPSQGARETQYF.

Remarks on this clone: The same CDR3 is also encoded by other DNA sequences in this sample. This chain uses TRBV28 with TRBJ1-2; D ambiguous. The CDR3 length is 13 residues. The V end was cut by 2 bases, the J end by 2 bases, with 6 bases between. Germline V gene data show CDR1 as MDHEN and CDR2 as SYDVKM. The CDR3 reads CASSLRENYGYTF. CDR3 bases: TGTGCCAGCAGTTTACGGGAAAACTATGGCTACACCTTC.

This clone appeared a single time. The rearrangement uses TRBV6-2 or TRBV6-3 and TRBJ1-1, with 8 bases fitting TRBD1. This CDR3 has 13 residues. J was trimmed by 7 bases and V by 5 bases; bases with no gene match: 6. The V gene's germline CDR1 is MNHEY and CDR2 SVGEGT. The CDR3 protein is CASSPQGAGEAFF. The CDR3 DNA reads TGTGCCAGCAGTCCGCAGGGGGCTGGTGAAGCTTTCTTT.